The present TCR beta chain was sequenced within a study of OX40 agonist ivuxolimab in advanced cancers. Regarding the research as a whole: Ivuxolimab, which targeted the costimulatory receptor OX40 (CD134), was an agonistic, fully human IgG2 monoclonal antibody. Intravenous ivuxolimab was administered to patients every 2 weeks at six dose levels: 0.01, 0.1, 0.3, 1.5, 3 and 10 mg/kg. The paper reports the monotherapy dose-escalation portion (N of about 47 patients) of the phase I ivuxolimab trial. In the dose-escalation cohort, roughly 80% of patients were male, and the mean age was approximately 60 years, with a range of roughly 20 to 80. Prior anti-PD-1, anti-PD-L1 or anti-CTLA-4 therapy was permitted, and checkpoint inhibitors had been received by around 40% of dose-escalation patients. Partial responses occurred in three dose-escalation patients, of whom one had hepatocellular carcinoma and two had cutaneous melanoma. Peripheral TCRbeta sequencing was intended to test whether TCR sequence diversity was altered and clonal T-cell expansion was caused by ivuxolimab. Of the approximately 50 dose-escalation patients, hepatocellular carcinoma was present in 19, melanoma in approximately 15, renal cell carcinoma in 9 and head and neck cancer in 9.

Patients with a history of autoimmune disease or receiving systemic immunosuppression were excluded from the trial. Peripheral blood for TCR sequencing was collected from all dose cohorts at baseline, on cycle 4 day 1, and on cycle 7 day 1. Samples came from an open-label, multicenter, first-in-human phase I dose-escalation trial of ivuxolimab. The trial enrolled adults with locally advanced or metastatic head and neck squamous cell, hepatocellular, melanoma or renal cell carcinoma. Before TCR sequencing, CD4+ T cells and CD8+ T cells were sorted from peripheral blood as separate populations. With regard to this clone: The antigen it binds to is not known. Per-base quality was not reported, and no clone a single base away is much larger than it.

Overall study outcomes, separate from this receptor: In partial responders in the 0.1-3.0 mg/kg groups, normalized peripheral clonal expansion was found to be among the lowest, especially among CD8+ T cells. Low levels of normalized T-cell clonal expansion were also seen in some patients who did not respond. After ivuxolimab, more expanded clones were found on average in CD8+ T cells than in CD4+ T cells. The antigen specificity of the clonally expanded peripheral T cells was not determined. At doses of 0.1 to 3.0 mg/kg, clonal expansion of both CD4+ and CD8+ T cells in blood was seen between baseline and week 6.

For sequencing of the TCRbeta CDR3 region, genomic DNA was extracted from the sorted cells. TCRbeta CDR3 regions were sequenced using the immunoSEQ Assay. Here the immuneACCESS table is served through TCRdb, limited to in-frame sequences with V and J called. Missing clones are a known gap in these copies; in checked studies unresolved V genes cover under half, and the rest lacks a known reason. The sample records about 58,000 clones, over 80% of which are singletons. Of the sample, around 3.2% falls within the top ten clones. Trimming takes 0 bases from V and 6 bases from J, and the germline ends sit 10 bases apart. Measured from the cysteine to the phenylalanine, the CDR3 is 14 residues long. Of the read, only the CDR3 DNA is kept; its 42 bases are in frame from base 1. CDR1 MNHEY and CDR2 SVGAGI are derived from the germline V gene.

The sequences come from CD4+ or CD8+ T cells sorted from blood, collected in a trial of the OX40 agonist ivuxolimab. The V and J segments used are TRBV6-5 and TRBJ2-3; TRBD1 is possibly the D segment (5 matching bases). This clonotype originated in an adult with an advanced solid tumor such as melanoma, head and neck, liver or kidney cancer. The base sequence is TGTGCCAGCAGTTACTCTTTCTGGGGCGATACGCAGTATTTT. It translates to CASSYSFWGDTQYF.